Sequencing of this TCR beta chain was carried out in a study of beta chain features in type 1 diabetes. The CDR3 runs to 13 residues. Germline CDR1 and CDR2: GTSNPN and SVGIG (reference sequence). V lost 0 bases to trimming and J lost 7 bases, with 10 bases between them. Of note for this clone: Its target is not known. Other DNA sequences in the same sample also yield this CDR3.

Whole-study findings and limits: Shorter TCRB CDR3s, moderately but significantly so, were found in Type 1 diabetes patients in all four CD4+ subsets.

Sorted CD4+ subsets: naive, central memory, regulatory, stem cell-like memory (CD45RO/CCR7/CD25/CD127/CD95/CD27 panel). Populations obtained by sorting all exceeded 98% purity. All of the isolated RNA was reverse transcribed, so expressed TCRB transcripts were sequenced. Assay: immunoSEQ multiplex PCR; the TCRdb copy retains only in-frame clones and omits some. The data hold 350,000 to 450,000 clones, with 14% observed a single time. This receptor was identified in a man younger than 45 in good health. Sequencing was carried out using naive CD4+ T cells from blood. V gene TRBV30 combines with J gene TRBJ1-5; TRBD1 might be the D (5 bases). CDR3 DNA: TGTGCCTGGAGTGTAAGAGGGGAACAGCCCCAGCATTTT. Protein: CAWSVRGEQPQHF.